The present entry profiles one T cell receptor (beta chain) with its context. Its target is unknown. This entry comes from a study of shared clonotypes between healthy human individuals. Study results and caveats: Among the subsets, naive ones generally showed larger estimated richness than memory ones.

The naive CD8 population came from CD45RO-negative cells selected for CCR7, without terminally differentiated effector memory CD45RA+ cells. The CDR3 runs to 13 residues. The V and J ends lost 3 bases and 1 base respectively, with 6 bases between them. Germline V lookup: CDR1 MNHEY, CDR2 SMNVEV (reference sequence). Profiling relied on immunoSEQ multiplex PCR, and the TCRdb table lists in-frame clones only, not all of them. The sample consists of about 2.2 million clones, 85% to 95% of them appearing once. The TCR originated in a man in his late teens or twenties in good health. Some clones in this sample may be carry-over from other donors' samples. The sample comprised naive CD8+ T cells from PBMCs. V is TRBV27 and J is TRBJ1-1; D is unclear. Here the CDR3 DNA reads TGTGCCAGCAGTTTTTCCCAGAACACTGAAGCTTTCTTT. This translates into CASSFSQNTEAFF.